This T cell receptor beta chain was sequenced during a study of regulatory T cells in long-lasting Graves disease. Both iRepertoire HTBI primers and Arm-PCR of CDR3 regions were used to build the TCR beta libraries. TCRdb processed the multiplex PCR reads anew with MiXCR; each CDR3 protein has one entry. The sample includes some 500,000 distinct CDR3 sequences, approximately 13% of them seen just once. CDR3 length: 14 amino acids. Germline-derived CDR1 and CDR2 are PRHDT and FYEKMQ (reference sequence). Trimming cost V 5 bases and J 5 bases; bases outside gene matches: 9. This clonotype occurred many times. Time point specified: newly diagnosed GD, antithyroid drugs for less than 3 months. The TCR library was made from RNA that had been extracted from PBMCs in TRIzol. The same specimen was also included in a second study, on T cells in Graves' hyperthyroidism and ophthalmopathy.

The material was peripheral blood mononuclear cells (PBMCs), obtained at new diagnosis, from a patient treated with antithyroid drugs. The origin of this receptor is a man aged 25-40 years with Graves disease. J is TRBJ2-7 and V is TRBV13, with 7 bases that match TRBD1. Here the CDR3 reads CASSTGALNHEQYF. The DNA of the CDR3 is TGTGCCAGCAGCACAGGGGCGCTGAACCACGAGCAGTACTTC. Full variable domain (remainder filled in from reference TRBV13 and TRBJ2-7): AAGVIQSPRHLIKEKRETATLKCYPIPRHDTVYWYQQGPGQDPQFLISFYEKMQSDKGSIPDRFSAQQFSDYHSELNMSSLELGDSALYFCASSTGALNHEQYFGPGTRLTVT.